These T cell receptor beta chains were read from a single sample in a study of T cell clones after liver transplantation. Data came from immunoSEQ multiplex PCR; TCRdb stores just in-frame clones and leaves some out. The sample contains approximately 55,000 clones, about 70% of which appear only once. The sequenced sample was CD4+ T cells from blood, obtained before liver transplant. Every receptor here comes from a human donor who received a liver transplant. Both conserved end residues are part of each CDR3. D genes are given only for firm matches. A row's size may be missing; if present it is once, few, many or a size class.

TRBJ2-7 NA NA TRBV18 TGTGCCAGCTCACTTCAGCGGGAGCAGTACTTC CASSLQREQYF
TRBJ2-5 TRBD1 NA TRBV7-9 TGTGCCAGCAGAGTCGGGACAGGGGGCTCAGAGACCCAGTACTTC CASRVGTGGSETQYF
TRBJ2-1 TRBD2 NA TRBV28 TGTGCCAGCAGTTCTCCCCTGGGGCGGGGGGGCTCTAATGAGCAGTTCTTC CASSSPLGRGGSNEQFF
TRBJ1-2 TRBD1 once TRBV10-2 TGCGCCAGCAGCCTCCACGAGGGGGCCGACTATGGCTACACCTTC CASSLHEGADYGYTF
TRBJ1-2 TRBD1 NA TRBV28 TGTGCCAGCAGGCCCTCCGGGACAGTCTATGGCTACACCTTC CASRPSGTVYGYTF
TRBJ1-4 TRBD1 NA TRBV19 TGTGCCAGTAGGGGTCACAGGGGGACGGGGGAAAAACTGTTTTTT CASRGHRGTGEKLFF
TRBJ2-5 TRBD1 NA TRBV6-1 TGTGCCAGCAGAAGAGGGACAGGGCTTGACGAGACCCAGTACTTC CASRRGTGLDETQYF
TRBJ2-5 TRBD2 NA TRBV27 TGTGCCAGCAGTTTATTGAGTAGCGGGGGGGCTGGGACCCAGTACTTC CASSLLSSGGAGTQYF
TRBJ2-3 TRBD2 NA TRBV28 TGTGCCAGCAGTTTTAACGGGGGGGGCGGTACAGATACGCAGTATTTT CASSFNGGGGTDTQYF
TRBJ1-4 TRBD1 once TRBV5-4 TGTGCCAGCAGCTTGGGTGCAGGGGGCGCGGACGAAAAACTGTTTTTT CASSLGAGGADEKLFF
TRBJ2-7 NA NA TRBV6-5 TGTGCCAGCAGTTACGCTACAGGCTACGAGCAGTACTTC CASSYATGYEQYF